The subject of this entry is one TCR beta chain. The target antigen is unknown. The junction departs from the called germline gene at one end, perhaps through a read error. This sample stems from a study of Ad26.COV2.S vaccination and SARS-CoV-2 variants. Study details: Vaccine-arm donor from the placebo-controlled COV1001 Ad26.COV2.S trial. Each vaccinee took Ad26.COV2.S intramuscularly, once or twice 56 days apart. Findings and caveats of the study: Spike-specific CD8+ and CD4+ T cell responses reportedly showed substantial breadth after vaccination.

Method: immunoSEQ multiplex PCR; TCRdb's copy keeps in-frame clones and lacks some. The sample carries a few hundred thousand clones, around 89% recorded once. Treatment in this sample: around 19 received Ad26.COV2.S at low or high dose, single or two shots; about 5 received placebo; per-sample allocation not given. Day 63 after the first injection of vaccine or placebo was the sampling time. Vaccine was an Ad26 vector expressing Wuhan-strain SARS-CoV-2 spike. Specimen: peripheral blood, collected in a trial of Ad26.COV2.S vaccine versus placebo. The source of this sequence is a person between 18 and 59 years old who received the Ad26.COV2.S COVID-19 vaccine or a placebo.

The CDR3 sequence: CASSPGTGTPLPWIF. The CDR3 nucleotides are TGTGCCAGCAGCCCCGGGACAGGGACCCCCTTACCTTGGATCTTC. The chain joins TRBV5-8 to TRBJ2-1, with 9 bases aligning to TRBD1. CDR3 length equals 15 residues. Germline CDR1 reads SGHTS; CDR2 reads YDEGEE. Supplemented by reference TRBV5-8 and TRBJ2-1, the full variable domain reads EAGVTQSPTHLIKTRGQQATLRCSPISGHTSVYWYQQALGLGLQFLLWYDEGEERNRGNFPPRFSGRQFPNYSSELNVNALELEDSALYLCASSPGTGTPLPWIFGPGTRLTVL.